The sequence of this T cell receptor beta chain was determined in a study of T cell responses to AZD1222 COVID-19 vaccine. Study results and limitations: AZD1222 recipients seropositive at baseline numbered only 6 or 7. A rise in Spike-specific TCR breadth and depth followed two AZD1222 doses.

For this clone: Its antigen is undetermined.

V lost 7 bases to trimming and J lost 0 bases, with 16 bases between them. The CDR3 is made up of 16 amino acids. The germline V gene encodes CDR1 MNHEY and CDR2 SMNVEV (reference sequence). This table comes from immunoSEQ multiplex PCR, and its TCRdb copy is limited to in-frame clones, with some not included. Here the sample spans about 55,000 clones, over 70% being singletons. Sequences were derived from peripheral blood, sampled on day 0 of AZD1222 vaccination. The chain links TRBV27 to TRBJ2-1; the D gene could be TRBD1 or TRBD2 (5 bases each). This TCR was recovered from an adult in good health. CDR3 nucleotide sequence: TGTGCCAGCACCCAAGAGGGGTTTACCTCCTACAATGAGCAGTTCTTC. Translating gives CASTQEGFTSYNEQFF.